Listed below are T cell receptor beta chains from one sample, sequenced in a study of T cells after posttransplantation cyclophosphamide. Clones were sequenced by immunoSEQ multiplex PCR, and TCRdb holds only the in-frame ones, with some missing. The sample was found to contain 12,000 or so clones, and every one recurs. The sequenced sample consisted of PBMCs. The receptors derive from a middle-aged woman in good health, CMV-negative, and a related stem cell transplant donor. The CDR3 runs from the conserved cysteine through the conserved F or W. The D gene is left open where the match is weak. Not all rows give a size; the values are once, few, many and, for expanded clones, a class.

J,V,D,size,CDR3,DNA
TRBJ2-1,TRBV2,.,medium-sized,CARSKGASSYNEQFF,TGTGCCAGATCCAAGGGTGCGAGCTCCTACAATGAGCAGTTCTTC
TRBJ1-1,TRBV6-1,TRBD1,many,CASREQGWDTEAFF,TGTGCCAGCAGGGAACAGGGGTGGGACACTGAAGCTTTCTTT
TRBJ1-4,TRBV12-3/TRBV12-4,TRBD1,many,CASSPRTGAEKLFF,TGTGCCAGCAGTCCCCGGACAGGGGCTGAAAAACTGTTTTTT
TRBJ2-1,TRBV4-1,.,many,CASSQVRPSSYNEQFF,TGCGCCAGCAGCCAAGTCCGGCCTAGCTCCTACAATGAGCAGTTCTTC
TRBJ2-1,TRBV12-3/TRBV12-4,TRBD2,many,CASSTSGRGNEQFF,TGTGCCAGCAGTACTAGCGGGAGAGGCAATGAGCAGTTCTTC
TRBJ2-7,TRBV5-6,TRBD2,many,CASSRGGGGGYEQYF,TGTGCCAGCAGCCGGGGTGGGGGGGGAGGCTACGAGCAGTACTTC
TRBJ2-2,TRBV7-3,TRBD1,many,CASSLGQALGTGELFF,TGTGCCAGCAGCTTAGGACAGGCCCTAGGGACCGGGGAGCTGTTTTTT
TRBJ2-7,TRBV9,.,many,CASSVGGAQGAEQYF,TGTGCCAGCAGCGTAGGAGGAGCACAGGGAGCCGAGCAGTACTTC
TRBJ2-5,TRBV19,TRBD1,few,CASSARGTGLAWGQETQYF,TGTGCCAGTAGCGCCCGAGGGACAGGTTTAGCTTGGGGCCAAGAGACCCAGTACTTC
TRBJ2-2,TRBV4-2,TRBD2,many,CASSQEGMRGAGGELFF,TGTGCCAGCAGCCAAGAGGGGATGCGGGGGGCAGGCGGGGAGCTGTTTTTT
TRBJ1-2,TRBV28,TRBD1,many,CASRRLTGGTANYGYTF,TGTGCCAGCAGGCGCCTGACAGGCGGGACAGCTAACTATGGCTACACCTTC
TRBJ2-1,TRBV24-1,TRBD2,few,CATSDPVSGSPQQFF,TGTGCCACCAGTGATCCTGTTAGCGGGAGTCCCCAGCAGTTCTTC
TRBJ1-2,TRBV5-1,.,many,CASSLEGGYGYTF,TGCGCCAGCAGCTTGGAGGGTGGCTATGGCTACACCTTC
TRBJ2-5,TRBV6-5,.,many,CASSYQQGSRETQYF,TGTGCCAGCAGTTACCAACAGGGTTCTAGGGAGACCCAGTACTTC
TRBJ2-5,TRBV28,TRBD2,many,CASRAPGLAGIQETQYF,TGTGCCAGCAGGGCCCCGGGACTAGCGGGAATCCAAGAGACCCAGTACTTC
TRBJ2-7,TRBV10-1,TRBD1,many,CASIGQGITYEQYF,TGCGCCAGCATTGGACAGGGAATTACCTACGAGCAGTACTTC
TRBJ1-5,TRBV28,.,many,CASGQGLRQPQHF,TGTGCCAGCGGGCAGGGTCTGCGTCAGCCCCAGCATTTT
TRBJ2-1,TRBV11-3,TRBD1,many,CASSLEQGAYNEQFF,TGTGCCAGCAGCTTAGAACAGGGGGCATACAATGAGCAGTTCTTC
TRBJ2-2,TRBV7-9,.,many,CASSLRDSDPFANTGELFF,TGTGCCAGCAGCTTACGCGATAGCGATCCGTTCGCGAACACCGGGGAGCTGTTTTTT
TRBJ2-2,TRBV11-3,TRBD2,medium-sized,CASSLASGRETGELFF,TGTGCCAGCAGCCTTGCCAGCGGGAGAGAGACCGGGGAGCTGTTTTTT
TRBJ2-7,TRBV19,.,many,CASGGTAGYEQYF,TGTGCCAGTGGCGGGACAGCAGGATACGAGCAGTACTTC
TRBJ2-3,TRBV6-5,TRBD1,many,CASSRDRGRVDTQYF,TGTGCCAGCAGCAGGGACAGGGGGAGGGTAGATACGCAGTATTTT
TRBJ2-5,TRBV6-1,.,many,CASSQGMGTQYF,TGTGCCAGCAGTCAGGGTATGGGGACCCAGTACTTC
TRBJ2-3,TRBV4-3,.,large,CASSQVGRGTSRGYTQYF,TGCGCCAGCAGCCAAGTAGGTCGGGGAACTAGTCGCGGGTATACGCAGTATTTT
TRBJ2-1,TRBV5-1,TRBD2,many,CASSSASGSYNEQFF,TGCGCCAGCAGCTCCGCTAGCGGGAGCTACAATGAGCAGTTCTTC
TRBJ1-1,TRBV6-1,.,many,CASSEPSTAEAFF,TGTGCCAGCAGTGAACCCTCGACAGCTGAAGCTTTCTTT
TRBJ2-1,TRBV11-3,TRBD2,many,CASSLTLSGSSYNEQFF,TGTGCCAGCAGCCTAACCCTTAGCGGGAGCTCCTACAATGAGCAGTTCTTC
TRBJ1-4,TRBV5-1,.,many,CASSLGQAIGEKLFF,TGCGCCAGCAGCTTGGGACAGGCCATTGGGGAAAAACTGTTTTTT
TRBJ1-2,TRBV27,TRBD1,many,CASSLDRGGIYGYTF,TGTGCCAGCAGTTTAGACAGGGGCGGTATCTATGGCTACACCTTC
TRBJ1-2,TRBV6-2/TRBV6-3,TRBD1,many,CASSWDRPYGYTF,TGTGCCAGCAGTTGGGACAGACCCTATGGCTACACCTTC
TRBJ1-5,TRBV18,TRBD1,.,CASSPPGQGEDQPQHF,TGTGCCAGCTCACCTCCAGGACAGGGTGAAGATCAGCCCCAGCATTTT
TRBJ1-1,TRBV6-2/TRBV6-3,.,many,CASRQGREAFF,TGTGCCAGCAGACAGGGAAGGGAAGCTTTCTTT
TRBJ2-7,TRBV7-9,TRBD2,many,CASSQDLAGADEQYF,TGTGCCAGCAGCCAGGACCTAGCGGGAGCCGACGAGCAGTACTTC
TRBJ2-5,TRBV6-5,.,many,CASSLGLPRTQYF,TGTGCCAGCAGTTTAGGACTTCCTAGGACCCAGTACTTC
TRBJ1-1,TRBV2,.,many,CASSEMRLTFTEAFF,TGTGCCAGCAGTGAAATGCGACTAACTTTCACTGAAGCTTTCTTT
TRBJ2-7,TRBV12-3/TRBV12-4,.,many,CASSLHSGNEQYF,TGTGCCAGCAGTTTGCACAGCGGTAACGAGCAGTACTTC
TRBJ2-5,TRBV5-6,TRBD1,few,CASSFRRWGQGSETQYF,TGTGCCAGCAGCTTTAGGCGGTGGGGACAGGGAAGCGAGACCCAGTACTTC
TRBJ2-7,TRBV19,TRBD2,many,CASSTPSGSTYEQYF,TGTGCCAGTAGTACCCCTAGCGGGTCGACCTACGAGCAGTACTTC
TRBJ1-2,TRBV7-9,.,many,CASSGSGHFNYGYTF,TGTGCCAGCAGCGGATCGGGACACTTTAACTATGGCTACACCTTC
TRBJ2-1,TRBV7-6,TRBD1,many,CASSPELGTGASEQFF,TGTGCCAGCAGCCCTGAATTAGGGACAGGGGCCTCTGAGCAGTTCTTC
TRBJ1-5,TRBV6-1,TRBD1,many,CASSEQGANQPQHF,TGTGCCAGCAGCGAACAGGGGGCTAATCAGCCCCAGCATTTT
TRBJ2-3,TRBV6-2/TRBV6-3,.,many,CASSYSGRVDTQYF,TGTGCCAGCAGTTACTCGGGTCGGGTGGATACGCAGTATTTT
TRBJ1-4,TRBV30,.,few,CASEGIGNEKLFF,TGTGCCTCGGAGGGTATAGGTAATGAAAAACTGTTTTTT
TRBJ2-7,TRBV5-1,.,medium-sized,CASSLADHAYEQYF,TGCGCCAGCAGCTTAGCCGATCACGCCTACGAGCAGTACTTC
TRBJ2-1,TRBV7-9,TRBD2,many,CVGLAGNNEQFF,TGTGTCGGACTAGCGGGTAACAATGAGCAGTTCTTC
TRBJ1-5,TRBV4-1,.,many,CASSPWRTNNQPQHF,TGCGCCAGCAGCCCGTGGAGGACTAACAATCAGCCCCAGCATTTT
TRBJ1-1,TRBV6-5,TRBD1,many,CASSYGVGQGGTEAFF,TGTGCCAGCAGTTACGGGGTGGGACAGGGGGGAACTGAAGCTTTCTTT